Each of the 7 T cell receptor beta chains below was sequenced from the same sample in a study of T cell repertoires in cytomegalovirus infection. In TCRdb, the reads were re-called with MiXCR into one record per CDR3 protein. The profile shows around 100,000 distinct CDR3 sequences, around 10% of them singletons. Antigens of these TCRs are unknown. Sequencing was carried out using PBMCs, sequenced either directly or after in vitro stimulation (not recorded which). The receptors shown here come from a human donor in good health (CMV status not recorded). Some clones in this sample may be carry-over from other donors' samples.

This clonotype was detected many times. The chain joins TRBV20-1 to TRBJ1-1; weak D call: TRBD1 (6 bases). Germline CDR1 DFQATT, CDR2 SNEGSKA (reference sequence). Deletions cut 6 bases from V and 0 bases from J, with 8 bases between. The CDR3 is 12 residues long. CDR3: CSAGGMNTEAFF. The CDR3 DNA reads TGCAGTGCGGGGGGCATGAACACTGAAGCTTTCTTT.

This rearrangement joins TRBV18 to TRBJ2-1; the D gene could be TRBD1 or TRBD2 (5 bases each). V lost 0 bases to trimming and J lost 7 bases, with 16 bases between them. Per the germline V gene, CDR1 is KGHSH and CDR2 is LQKENI. The CDR3 runs to 16 residues. The CDR3 protein is CASSPPVGVARNEQFF. The CDR3 coding sequence is TGTGCCAGCTCACCACCGGTGGGGGTGGCAAGGAATGAGCAGTTCTTC.

In this sample, this clonotype turned up a few times. The gene calls are TRBV7-8 and TRBJ2-1; 8 bases agree with TRBD2. CDR1 is SGHVS and CDR2 is FQNEAQ in the germline V gene. The CDR3 loop spans 18 amino acids. The ends lost 0 bases at V and 1 base at J; junction bases unmatched: 8. The CDR3 spells CASSLAIAGLGSYNEQFF. In DNA, the CDR3 is TGTGCCAGCAGCTTAGCAATAGCGGGACTAGGGTCCTACAATGAGCAGTTCTTC. Drawing the rest from reference TRBV7-8 and TRBJ2-1, the complete variable domain is GAGVSQSPRYKVAKRGQDVALRCDPISGHVSLFWYQQALGQGPEFLTYFQNEAQLDKSGLPSDRFFAERPEGSVSTLKIQRTQQEDSAVYLCASSLAIAGLGSYNEQFFGPGTRLTVL.

This clonotype occurred many times. V usage is TRBV7-2 and J usage is TRBJ1-2; 7 positions match TRBD1. The CDR3 totals 16 residues. J lost 8 bases, V lost 4 bases, and 16 bases had no gene match. CDR1 is SGHTA and CDR2 is FQGNSA in the germline V gene. The CDR3 DNA reads TGTGCCAGCAGCTCCAGAGACAGGGCCAGTTTCGTGGGCTACACCTTC. Its translation: CASSSRDRASFVGYTF. Combining the CDR3 with reference TRBV7-2 and TRBJ1-2 gives the whole variable domain GAGVSQSPSNKVTEKGKDVELRCDPISGHTALYWYRQSLGQGLEFLIYFQGNSAPDKSGLPSDRFSAERTGGSVSTLTIQRTQQEDSAVYLCASSSRDRASFVGYTFGSGTRLTVV.

The chain is built from TRBV5-1 and TRBJ1-2; D may be TRBD1 (6 bases). Between the trimmed V and J ends, which lost 7 bases and 4 bases, there was a span of 8 bases. The length of the CDR3 is 11 residues. Germline V gene lookup returns CDR1 SGHRS and CDR2 YFSETQ. As DNA, the CDR3 is TGCGCCAGCGGGACAACCTATGGCTACACCTTC. Residues: CASGTTYGYTF. The entire variable domain, with the rest obtained from reference TRBV5-1 and TRBJ1-2, is as follows: KAGVTQTPRYLIKTRGQQVTLSCSPISGHRSVSWYQQTPGQGLQFLFEYFSETQRNKGNFPGRFSGRQFSNSRSEMNVSTLELGDSALYLCASGTTYGYTFGSGTRLTVV.

There are many counts of this clonotype. The chain couples TRBV4-1 to TRBJ2-7; a weak D match, TRBD2 (6 bases). CDR3 length equals 19 residues. Germline loops: CDR1 MGHRA, CDR2 YSYEKL. V was pared by 4 bases and J by 2 bases, with 27 bases between. Here the CDR3 DNA reads TGCGCCAGCAGCCTGACACAAAACCAAATAGGACTAAACCCCTACGAGCAGTACTTC. Its translation: CASSLTQNQIGLNPYEQYF.

Ten or more counts support this clonotype. Here the CDR3 reads CASRTTIRKPGGIAKNIQYF. The CDR3 nucleotides are TGTGCCAGCAGAACTACAATCCGGAAACCCGGGGGGATAGCCAAAAACATTCAGTACTTC. The V and J genes are TRBV7-2 and TRBJ2-4, with 7 bases lining up with TRBD2. Trimming removed 6 bases from V and 0 bases from J; junction bases left unmatched: 20. Germline V gene lookup returns CDR1 SGHTA and CDR2 FQGNSA. CDR3 length: 20 residues.